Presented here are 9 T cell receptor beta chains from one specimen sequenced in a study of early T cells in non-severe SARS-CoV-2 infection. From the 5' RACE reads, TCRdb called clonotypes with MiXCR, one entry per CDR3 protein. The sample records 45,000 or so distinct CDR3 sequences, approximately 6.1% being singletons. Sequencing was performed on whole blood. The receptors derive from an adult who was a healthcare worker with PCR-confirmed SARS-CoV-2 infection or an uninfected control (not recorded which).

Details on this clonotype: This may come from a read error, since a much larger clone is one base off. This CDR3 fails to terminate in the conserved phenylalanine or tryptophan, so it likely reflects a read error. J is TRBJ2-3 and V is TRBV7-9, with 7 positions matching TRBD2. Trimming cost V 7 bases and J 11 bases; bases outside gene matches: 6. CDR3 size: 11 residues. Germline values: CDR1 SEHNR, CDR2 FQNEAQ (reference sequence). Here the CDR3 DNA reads TGTGCCAGCACAGCGGGATTGGGGCAGTATTAT. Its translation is CASTAGLGQYY.

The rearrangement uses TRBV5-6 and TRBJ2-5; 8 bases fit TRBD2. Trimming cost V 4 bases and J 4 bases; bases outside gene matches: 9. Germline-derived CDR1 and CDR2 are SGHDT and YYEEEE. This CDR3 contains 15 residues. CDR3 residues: CASSHPGGLGETQYF. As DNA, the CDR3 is TGTGCCAGCAGCCACCCGGGGGGGCTAGGAGAGACCCAGTACTTC.

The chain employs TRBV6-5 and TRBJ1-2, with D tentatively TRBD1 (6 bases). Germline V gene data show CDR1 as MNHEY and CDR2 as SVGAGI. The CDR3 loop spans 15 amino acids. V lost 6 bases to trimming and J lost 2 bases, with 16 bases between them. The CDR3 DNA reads TGTGCCAGCAGACGAAAGACAGGTGACAACTATGGCTACACCTTC. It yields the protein CASRRKTGDNYGYTF.

CDR3 protein: CASSLRSGLMNTEAFF. In nucleotides, the CDR3 is TGCGCCAGCAGCTTGAGGAGCGGACTGATGAACACTGAAGCTTTCTTT. This chain joins TRBV5-1 and TRBJ1-1; D remains unclear. Germline CDR1 reads SGHRS; CDR2 reads YFSETQ. The germline V and J ends were trimmed by 1 base and 0 bases, with 13 bases remaining between them. The CDR3 sequence is 16 residues long.

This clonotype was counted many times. The CDR3 spells CASSQDYVSQETQYF. CDR3 bases: TGTGCCAGCAGCCAAGACTATGTCAGCCAAGAGACCCAGTACTTC. The V gene is TRBV3-1, the J gene TRBJ2-5; D uncertain. The CDR3 is made up of 15 amino acids. Trimming shortened V by 0 bases and J by 1 base, and 9 bases separated the two germline ends. Germline lookup yields CDR1 LGHDT and CDR2 YNNKEL (reference sequence).

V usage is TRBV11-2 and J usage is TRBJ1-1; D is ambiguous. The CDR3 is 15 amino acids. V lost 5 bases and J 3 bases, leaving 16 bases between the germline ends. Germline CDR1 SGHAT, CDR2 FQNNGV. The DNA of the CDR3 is TGTGCCAGCAGCCGCTCGGTAAGCTCTGACACTGAAGCTTTCTTT. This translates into CASSRSVSSDTEAFF.

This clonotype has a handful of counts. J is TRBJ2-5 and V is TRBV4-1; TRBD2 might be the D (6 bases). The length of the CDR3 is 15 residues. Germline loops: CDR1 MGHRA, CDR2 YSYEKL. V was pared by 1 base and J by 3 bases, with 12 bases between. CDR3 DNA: TGCGCCAGCAGCCAAGGGCCGGGGGTTGAAGAGACCCAGTACTTC. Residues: CASSQGPGVEETQYF.

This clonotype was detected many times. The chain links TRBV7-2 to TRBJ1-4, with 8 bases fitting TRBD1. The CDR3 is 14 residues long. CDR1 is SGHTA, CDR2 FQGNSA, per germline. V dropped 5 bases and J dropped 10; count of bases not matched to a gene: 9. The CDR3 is CASSPRTGQAKLFF. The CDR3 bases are TGTGCCAGCAGCCCTCGGACAGGGCAGGCAAAACTGTTTTTT.

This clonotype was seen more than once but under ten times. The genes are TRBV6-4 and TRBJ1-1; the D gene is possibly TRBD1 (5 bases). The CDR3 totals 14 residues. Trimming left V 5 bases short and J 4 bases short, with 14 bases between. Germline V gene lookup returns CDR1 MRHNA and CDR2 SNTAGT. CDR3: CASSPQGRGTEAFF. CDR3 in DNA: TGTGCCAGCAGTCCCCAGGGCCGAGGCACTGAAGCTTTCTTT.